The next 32 T cell receptor beta chains were all read from a single sample in a study of blood T cell repertoires in COVID-19. The table came from immunoSEQ multiplex PCR; TCRdb's copy has only in-frame clones and leaves some out. This sample carries some 120,000 clones, 70% to 90% of them seen once, and the ten largest clones take approximately 1.2%. Material: peripheral blood. The source is a woman of 80 years or more with acute or convalescent COVID-19.

This clone was seen a single time. The chain has TRBV28 and TRBJ2-5; 9 bases line up with TRBD1. Trimming removed 3 bases from V and 1 base from J; junction bases left unmatched: 15. Germline lookup yields CDR1 MDHEN and CDR2 SYDVKM. The CDR3 spans 19 residues. The DNA of the CDR3 is TGTGCCAGCAGTTTCCCACTTTGGACAGGGGCGAACCCCCAAGAGACCCAGTACTTC. This translates into CASSFPLWTGANPQETQYF.

The gene calls are TRBV15 and TRBJ1-2; TRBD1 might be the D (5 bases). Germline-derived CDR1 and CDR2 are LNHNV and YYDKDF (reference sequence). This CDR3 is built from 15 residues. Trimming removed 3 bases from V and 4 bases from J, with 15 bases in between. The CDR3 region is CATSRRPGGGYGYTF. The CDR3 DNA is TGTGCCACCAGCAGGAGGCCCGGGGGAGGCTATGGCTACACCTTC.

The chain carries TRBV28 and TRBJ1-5; a possible D gene is TRBD1 (5 bases). V lost 2 bases and J 10 bases, leaving 12 bases between the germline ends. CDR1 is MDHEN and CDR2 is SYDVKM in the germline V gene. This CDR3 spans 13 amino acids. The CDR3 sequence is CASSLTGGLPQHF. The CDR3 DNA follows: TGTGCCAGCAGTTTAACAGGCGGTCTCCCCCAGCATTTT.

This clone was found once. The rearrangement links TRBV5-1 to TRBJ1-1, with D possibly being TRBD1 (5 bases). This CDR3 has 14 amino acids. V gave up 3 bases and J gave up 0 bases, with 9 bases separating them. From germline, CDR1 is SGHRS and CDR2 YFSETQ. For the CDR3, the DNA is TGCGCCAGCAGCTCGACAGTAATGAACACTGAAGCTTTCTTT. Its protein product is CASSSTVMNTEAFF. Supplemented by reference TRBV5-1 and TRBJ1-1, the full variable domain reads KAGVTQTPRYLIKTRGQQVTLSCSPISGHRSVSWYQQTPGQGLQFLFEYFSETQRNKGNFPGRFSGRQFSNSRSEMNVSTLELGDSALYLCASSSTVMNTEAFFGQGTRLTVV.

V usage is TRBV6-5 and J usage is TRBJ2-1, with 11 bases matching TRBD1. Trimming at V came to 7 bases and at J to 7 bases, leaving 9 bases not matched to a gene. The V gene's germline CDR1 is MNHEY and CDR2 SVGAGI. The CDR3 covers 15 residues. Written as DNA, the CDR3 is TGTGCCAGCATTACCAGCGGGACAGGGGGGAATGAGCAGTTCTTC. As protein: CASITSGTGGNEQFF.

V usage is TRBV7-9 and J usage is TRBJ2-3; 7 nucleotides align to TRBD1. This CDR3 is 16 amino acids long. The germline V gene has CDR1 SEHNR and CDR2 FQNEAQ (reference sequence). The ends lost 4 bases at V and 4 bases at J; junction bases unmatched: 11. The CDR3 spells CASSSGRGPPPDTQYF. DNA of the CDR3: TGTGCCAGCAGCTCAGGAAGGGGGCCTCCCCCAGATACGCAGTATTTT.

The V and J genes are TRBV6-2 or TRBV6-3 and TRBJ1-2, with TRBD1 matching over 10 bases. The V segment lost 5 bases and the J segment 3 bases; nucleotides outside the gene matches: 9. Germline CDR1 MNHEY, CDR2 SVGEGT. The CDR3 extends over 16 amino acids. The CDR3 DNA is TGTGCCAGCAGTGACCGACGACAGGGGGCTCACTATGGCTACACCTTC. Translating gives CASSDRRQGAHYGYTF.

The chain carries TRBV6-1 and TRBJ2-4; 9 bases match TRBD2. Germline V gene lookup returns CDR1 MNHNS and CDR2 SASEGT. This CDR3 region has 20 residues. With V trimmed by 0 bases and J by 0 bases, 12 bases remained unmatched. Here the CDR3 reads CASSEARVAGVGVAKNIQYF. Here the CDR3 DNA reads TGTGCCAGCAGTGAAGCGCGGGTAGCGGGAGTGGGGGTAGCCAAAAACATTCAGTACTTC.

J is TRBJ2-3 and V is TRBV27; 9 positions agree with TRBD2. Germline V gene data show CDR1 as MNHEY and CDR2 as SMNVEV (reference sequence). The CDR3 consists of 15 residues. V dropped 3 bases and J dropped 9; count of bases not matched to a gene: 10. The CDR3 loop reads CASSLVRGGGSTQYF. The CDR3 DNA follows: TGTGCCAGCAGTTTGGTGCGGGGGGGCGGGTCAACGCAGTATTTT.

V and J are TRBV5-1 and TRBJ1-2; 12 nucleotides align to TRBD1. CDR1 is SGHRS, CDR2 YFSETQ, per germline. V lost 4 bases, J lost 4 bases, and 5 bases stayed unmatched. The CDR3 is made up of 15 amino acids. The CDR3 DNA reads as TGCGCCAGCAGCCCGGGGGACAGGGGGCCCTATGGCTACACCTTC. This sequence encodes CASSPGDRGPYGYTF.

This clone was counted a single time. V and J are TRBV7-9 and TRBJ1-2, with TRBD1 matching over 7 bases. This CDR3 contains 16 residues. V shed 4 bases, J shed 3 bases, and the junction held 11 bases outside the gene matches. CDR1 is SEHNR, CDR2 FQNEAQ, per germline (reference sequence). The CDR3 region has the DNA TGTGCCAGCAGCTCCCACTTCGCGCAGGGGGACTATGGCTACACCTTC. This gives the protein CASSSHFAQGDYGYTF.

The rearrangement uses TRBV3-1 (or the pseudogene TRBV3-2) and TRBJ1-2, with TRBD1 identical over 7 bases. V shed 3 bases and J 3 bases; nucleotides not matched to a gene: 10. CDR3 length equals 16 residues. Germline CDR1 reads LGHDT; CDR2 reads YNNKEL (reference sequence). The CDR3 DNA is TGTGCCAGCAGCCAGACCCCGGGACAGCTCCACTATGGCTACACCTTC. Translated: CASSQTPGQLHYGYTF.

This CDR3 is CASSFGGLGTEAFF. CDR3 nucleotide sequence: TGCGCCAGCAGCTTCGGGGGGCTGGGCACTGAAGCTTTCTTT. The J gene is TRBJ1-1, the V gene TRBV5-1, with a weak D call TRBD1 (6 bases). CDR3 length: 14 residues. CDR1 SGHRS and CDR2 YFSETQ come from the germline V gene. Trimming took 2 bases from V and 4 from J, leaving 12 bases between them. The full variable domain, in which reference TRBV5-1 and TRBJ1-1 provide the parts outside the CDR3, is KAGVTQTPRYLIKTRGQQVTLSCSPISGHRSVSWYQQTPGQGLQFLFEYFSETQRNKGNFPGRFSGRQFSNSRSEMNVSTLELGDSALYLCASSFGGLGTEAFFGQGTRLTVV.

The J gene is TRBJ1-4, the V gene TRBV9, with a weak D call TRBD1 (6 bases). Per the germline V gene, CDR1 is SGDLS and CDR2 is YYNGEE. V dropped 0 bases and J dropped 12 bases, with 15 bases sitting between them. The CDR3 extends over 14 amino acids. CDR3 loop: CASSVDGLGAELFF. CDR3 bases: TGTGCCAGCAGCGTAGACGGCCTGGGGGCCGAACTGTTTTTT.

This chain uses TRBV4-2 with TRBJ1-1; the D gene is possibly TRBD1 (5 bases). CDR3 length equals 13 residues. Germline V CDR1 and CDR2: LGHNA, YNFKEQ. Trimming took off 2 bases at V and 3 bases at J, with 7 bases between the two ends. In DNA, the CDR3 is TGTGCCAGCAGCCAATGGGGCGACACTGAAGCTTTCTTT. Its translation: CASSQWGDTEAFF.

The V call is TRBV7-2, the J call TRBJ2-2; TRBD2 matches at 8 bases. The V segment lost 3 bases and the J segment 0 bases; nucleotides outside the gene matches: 9. The CDR3 contains 18 residues. Germline V gives CDR1 SGHTA, CDR2 FQGNSA. The CDR3 DNA is TGTGCCAGCAGCTTTACATTCCCGACTAGCGCGAACACCGGGGAGCTGTTTTTT. This translates into CASSFTFPTSANTGELFF.

This chain joins TRBV9 and TRBJ2-3, with 8 nucleotides matching TRBD2. CDR3 length equals 17 residues. CDR1 is SGDLS and CDR2 is YYNGEE in the germline V gene. V lost 0 bases and J lost 1; bases outside the gene matches: 7. DNA of the CDR3: TGTGCCAGCAGCGTAGCTACGGGGGGGGCGGGCACAGATACGCAGTATTTT. Translation gives CASSVATGGAGTDTQYF.

This clone was seen just once. The chain links TRBV11-2 to TRBJ1-1; D unclear. The CDR3 runs 12 residues. V lost 3 bases and J 4 bases, leaving 6 bases between the germline ends. Germline V gene data show CDR1 as SGHAT and CDR2 as FQNNGV. CDR3 protein: CASSFSRTEAFF. The CDR3, as DNA: TGTGCCAGCAGCTTCAGTCGCACTGAAGCTTTCTTT.

This clone came up once. The chain is built from TRBV6-5 and TRBJ1-2; 7 bases map to TRBD1. The germline CDR1 and CDR2 sequences are MNHEY and SVGAGI. Unmatched junction bases numbered 5, after V lost 6 bases and J lost 4 bases. This CDR3 has 13 amino acids. CDR3 sequence: CASRTGFGYGYTF. CDR3 in DNA: TGTGCCAGCAGGACAGGGTTTGGCTATGGCTACACCTTC.

The chain has TRBV30 and TRBJ1-2, with 7 bases identical to TRBD1. Germline V lookup: CDR1 GTSNPN, CDR2 SVGIG (reference sequence). Trimming took 0 bases from V and 14 from J; bases not matched to a gene: 3. The CDR3 spans 10 residues. CDR3 sequence (DNA): TGTGCCTGGAGTGTTAGGACAGGAACCTTC. Amino acids: CAWSVRTGTF.

CDR3 nucleotide sequence: TGTGCCAGCCGGCAGGACACTGAAGCTTTCTTT. As protein: CASRQDTEAFF. This chain connects TRBV18 to TRBJ1-1; no clear D gene. Per germline, CDR1 KGHSH and CDR2 LQKENI. V was clipped by 8 bases and J by 3 bases, with 7 bases between them. The length of the CDR3 is 11 residues.

The chain is built from TRBV10-3 and TRBJ2-1; 9 nucleotides align to TRBD1. J was trimmed by 8 bases and V by 7 bases; bases with no gene match: 9. The V gene's germline CDR1 is ENHRY and CDR2 SYGVKD. CDR3 size: 14 residues. This chain's CDR3 is CAIKGGTGIDEQFF. The CDR3 DNA reads TGTGCCATCAAAGGAGGGACAGGGATAGATGAGCAGTTCTTC.

This chain uses TRBV28 with TRBJ1-5, with D possibly matching TRBD1 (5 bases). Germline CDR1 reads MDHEN; CDR2 reads SYDVKM. The V end was cut by 8 bases, the J end by 6 bases, with 20 bases between. This CDR3 has 15 amino acids. DNA for the CDR3: TGTGCCAGCGCATCGGGGGGATTAATTCGTCAGCCCCAGCATTTT. This sequence encodes CASASGGLIRQPQHF.

The rearrangement links TRBV6-2 or TRBV6-3 to TRBJ2-7; possible D gene TRBD1, 5 bases. Germline V gene sequence: CDR1 MNHEY, CDR2 SVGEGT. The CDR3 is 12 residues long. Trimming stripped 4 bases from V and 6 bases from J, with 10 bases between. The CDR3 DNA follows: TGTGCCAGCAGTTCCAGGGTTAGCGAGCAGTACTTC. Protein product: CASSSRVSEQYF.

V usage is TRBV21-1 and J usage is TRBJ2-1; the D call in the table, TRBD1, was not verified against the DNA. TRBV21-1 corresponds to a pseudogene. This CDR3 is built from 15 residues. CDR3 protein: CASSRRLVQGNEQFF. CDR3 sequence (DNA): TGTGCCAGCAGCCGTCGTTTAGTACAGGGCAATGAGCAGTTCTTC.

The chain employs TRBV7-2 and TRBJ1-6, with TRBD1 matching 9 bases. Germline V gives CDR1 SGHTA, CDR2 FQGNSA. V gave up 5 bases and J gave up 6 bases; unmatched junction bases: 8. The CDR3 is made up of 16 amino acids. The CDR3 coding sequence is TGTGCCAGCAGCACCCGACAGGGGGTGAGTAATTCACCCCTCCACTTT. It yields the protein CASSTRQGVSNSPLHF. Based on the CDR3 plus reference TRBV7-2 and TRBJ1-6, the full variable domain is GAGVSQSPSNKVTEKGKDVELRCDPISGHTALYWYRQSLGQGLEFLIYFQGNSAPDKSGLPSDRFSAERTGGSVSTLTIQRTQQEDSAVYLCASSTRQGVSNSPLHFGNGTRLTVT.

As concerns this clone: Its ends do not fully match the called genes, so a read error is possible. The chain couples TRBV6-1 to TRBJ2-7, with TRBD1 identical over 8 bases. The CDR3 runs to 13 residues. CDR1 is MNHNS, CDR2 SASEGT, per germline. The CDR3 reads CASSQTSGTGLGF. CDR3 nucleotide sequence: TGTGCCAGCAGTCAAACATCCGGGACAGGCCTGGGCTTC.

The chain joins TRBV27 to TRBJ1-1; unclear D gene. The germline V gene has CDR1 MNHEY and CDR2 SMNVEV (reference sequence). The ends were cut back, 6 bases at V and 3 bases at J, with 20 bases in the middle. The CDR3 has 16 residues. This CDR3 is CASRPTRRTRDTEAFF. The CDR3 nucleotides are TGTGCCAGCAGACCAACCCGAAGGACTCGGGACACTGAAGCTTTCTTT.

This chain links TRBV14 with TRBJ2-1, with D perhaps matching TRBD2 (5 bases). Germline V gene data show CDR1 as SGHDN and CDR2 as FVKESK. CDR3 length equals 18 residues. V was trimmed by 3 bases and J by 0 bases, leaving 18 bases between them. The CDR3 reads CASSQPLEGLSSYNEQFF. CDR3 DNA sequence: TGTGCCAGCAGCCAGCCCCTAGAGGGATTAAGCTCCTACAATGAGCAGTTCTTC. Looking up the rest from reference TRBV14 and TRBJ2-1 gives the full variable domain: EAGVTQFPSHSVIEKGQTVTLRCDPISGHDNLYWYRRVMGKEIKFLLHFVKESKQDESGMPNNRFLAERTGGTYSTLKVQPAELEDSGVYFCASSQPLEGLSSYNEQFFGPGTRLTVL.

The chain has TRBV4-2 and TRBJ1-4; 9 bases line up with TRBD1. Germline V CDR1 and CDR2: LGHNA, YNFKEQ. V lost 3 bases, J lost 0 bases, and 2 bases stayed unmatched. This CDR3 has 16 amino acids. In nucleotides, the CDR3 is TGTGCCAGCAGCCATGGGGACAGGGCAACTAATGAAAAACTGTTTTTT. Translating it yields CASSHGDRATNEKLFF.

V gene TRBV3-1 (or the pseudogene TRBV3-2) combines with J gene TRBJ2-1; 7 nucleotides line up with TRBD2. The J segment lost 5 bases and the V segment lost 4 bases, leaving 8 bases of the junction unmatched. Germline CDR1 is LGHDT and CDR2 is YNNKEL (reference sequence). This CDR3 comprises 15 residues. CDR3 DNA: TGTGCCAGCAGCCCGGGACTACTCGGGAACAATGAGCAGTTCTTC. Amino acid sequence: CASSPGLLGNNEQFF.

The chain combines TRBV7-9 with TRBJ2-7, with a weak D call TRBD1 (5 bases). Trimming removed 3 bases from V and 3 bases from J, with 15 bases in between. Germline lookup yields CDR1 SEHNR and CDR2 FQNEAQ (reference sequence). This CDR3 has 15 residues. CDR3 in DNA: TGTGCCAGCAGCTTGCGTTCCTCAGGGCACTACGAGCAGTACTTC. Translating it yields CASSLRSSGHYEQYF.